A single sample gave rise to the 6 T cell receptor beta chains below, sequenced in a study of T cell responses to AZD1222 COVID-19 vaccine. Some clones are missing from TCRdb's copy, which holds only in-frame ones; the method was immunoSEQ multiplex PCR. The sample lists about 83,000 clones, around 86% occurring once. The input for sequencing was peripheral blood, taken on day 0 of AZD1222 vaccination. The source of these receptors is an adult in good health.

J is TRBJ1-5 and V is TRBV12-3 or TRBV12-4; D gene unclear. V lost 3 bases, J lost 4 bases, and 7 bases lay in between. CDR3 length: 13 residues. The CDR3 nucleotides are TGTGCCAGCAGTTTGAGGGAGAATCAGCCCCAGCATTTT. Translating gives CASSLRENQPQHF.

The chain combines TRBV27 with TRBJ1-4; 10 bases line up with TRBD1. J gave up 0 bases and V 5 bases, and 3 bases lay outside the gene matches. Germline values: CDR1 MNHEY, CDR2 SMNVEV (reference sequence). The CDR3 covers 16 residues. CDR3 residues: CASSRQGAATNEKLFF. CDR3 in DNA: TGTGCCAGCAGTAGACAGGGGGCCGCAACTAATGAAAAACTGTTTTTT. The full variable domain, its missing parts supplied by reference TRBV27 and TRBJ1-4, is EAQVTQNPRYLITVTGKKLTVTCSQNMNHEYMSWYRQDPGLGLRQIYYSMNVEVTDKGDVPEGYKVSRKEKRNFPLILESPSPNQTSLYFCASSRQGAATNEKLFFGSGTQLSVL.

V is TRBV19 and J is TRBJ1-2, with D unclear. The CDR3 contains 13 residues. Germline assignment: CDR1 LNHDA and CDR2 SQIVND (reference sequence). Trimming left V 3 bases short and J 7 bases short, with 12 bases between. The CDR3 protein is CASSMSLSIGYTF. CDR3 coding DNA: TGTGCCAGTAGTATGTCCCTATCCATTGGCTACACCTTC.

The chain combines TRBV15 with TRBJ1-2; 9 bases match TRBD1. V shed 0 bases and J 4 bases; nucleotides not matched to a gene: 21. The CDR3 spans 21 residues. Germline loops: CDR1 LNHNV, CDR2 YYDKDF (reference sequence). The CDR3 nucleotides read TGTGCCACCAGCAGAGATTGGGGAATAATGCCCGGGACAGGGATGAGCTATGGCTACACCTTC. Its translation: CATSRDWGIMPGTGMSYGYTF.

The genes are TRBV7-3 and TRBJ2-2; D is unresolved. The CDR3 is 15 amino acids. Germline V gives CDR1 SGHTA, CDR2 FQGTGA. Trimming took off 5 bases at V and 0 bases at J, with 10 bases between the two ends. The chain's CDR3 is CASSPFRANTGELFF. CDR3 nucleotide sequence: TGTGCCAGCAGCCCATTTCGAGCGAACACCGGGGAGCTGTTTTTT.

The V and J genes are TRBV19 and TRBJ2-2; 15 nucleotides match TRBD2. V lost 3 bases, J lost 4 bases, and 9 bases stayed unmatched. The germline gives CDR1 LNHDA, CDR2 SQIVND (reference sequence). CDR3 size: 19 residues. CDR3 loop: CASSILLGTSGRSTGELFF. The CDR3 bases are TGTGCCAGTAGTATCCTACTCGGGACTAGCGGGAGGAGCACCGGGGAGCTGTTTTTT.